The source of this TCR beta chain is a study of blood T cell repertoires in COVID-19. Here immunoSEQ multiplex PCR was the method, and the copy in TCRdb shows in-frame clones only, minus some. The sample contains around 200,000 clones, roughly nine tenths of which appear only once. The table lists this clone with a count of one. The CDR3 consists of 15 residues. V lost 7 bases and J 1 base, leaving 14 bases between the germline ends. Germline CDR1 is MNHNY and CDR2 is SVGAGI (reference sequence). What was sequenced was peripheral blood. The chain combines TRBV6-6 with TRBJ1-5, with D hard to call. The receptor was derived from a woman aged 80 or older in a cohort sampled during active or convalescent COVID-19. As DNA, the CDR3 is TGTGCCAGCACCATACGGGGTTTAAGCAATCAGCCCCAGCATTTT. The encoded protein is CASTIRGLSNQPQHF.